Listed below are T cell receptor beta chains from one sample, sequenced in a study of blood T cell repertoires in COVID-19. Produced via immunoSEQ multiplex PCR; TCRdb's table is partial and in-frame only. The sample lists under 150,000 clones, about 85% occurring once. Sequencing used peripheral blood. The receptors were gathered from a man aged 65 to 85 with acute or convalescent COVID-19. Both conserved end residues are part of each CDR3. A D gene is named only where the DNA matches it firmly. Rows give clone size only sometimes, using once, few, many, or a class for an expanded clone.

cdr3_length | clone_size | j_call | v_call | d_call | cdr3_nt | cdr3_aa
14 | NA | TRBJ2-3 | TRBV7-2 | NA | TGTGCCAGCAGCAGGTTGCGGGGGCCAGATACGCAGTATTTT | CASSRLRGPDTQYF
11 | NA | TRBJ1-1 | TRBV4-1 | NA | TGCGCCAGCAGGCAGGGTCTAGAAGCTTTCTTT | CASRQGLEAFF
15 | NA | TRBJ1-6 | TRBV5-1 | TRBD1 | TGCGCCAGCAGCTTGGATGGAGGGGGCAATTCACCCCTCCACTTT | CASSLDGGGNSPLHF
12 | few | TRBJ2-7 | TRBV10-3 | TRBD1 | TGTGCCACCCTACAAGGGACAGGCGAGCAGTACTTC | CATLQGTGEQYF
16 | NA | TRBJ2-1 | TRBV5-6 | TRBD1 | TGTGCCAGCAGCCCAAAGACGGGACAGCCCTACAATGAGCAGTTCTTC | CASSPKTGQPYNEQFF
16 | NA | TRBJ2-1 | TRBV5-4 | TRBD2 | TGTGCCAGCAGCCCCGGGGTAGCGGGGGCTCCATATGAGCAGTTCTTC | CASSPGVAGAPYEQFF
12 | NA | TRBJ2-5 | TRBV6-5 | NA | TGTGCCAGCGCCGACAGAGGAGAGACCCAGTACTTC | CASADRGETQYF
15 | NA | TRBJ1-1 | TRBV30 | NA | TGTGCCTGGAGCCACCTCGGGAGGGAGGGCACTGAAGCTTTCTTT | CAWSHLGREGTEAFF
15 | NA | TRBJ1-2 | TRBV30 | TRBD1 | TGTGCCTGGAGTCCCCCGGGGGACAGGAGCTATGGCTACACCTTC | CAWSPPGDRSYGYTF
16 | few | TRBJ1-2 | TRBV19 | TRBD1 | TGTGCCAGTAGTACCTTGCCCGGGACAGGGAACGATGGCTACACCTTC | CASSTLPGTGNDGYTF
14 | NA | TRBJ1-1 | TRBV2 | TRBD1 | TGTGCCAGCAGTCCGCAGGGGGGAGGCACTGAAGCTTTCTTT | CASSPQGGGTEAFF
16 | NA | TRBJ1-2 | TRBV4-1 | NA | TGCGCCAGCAGCCAAGATCTGCGGGTAGGGAACTATGGCTACACCTTC | CASSQDLRVGNYGYTF
14 | NA | TRBJ2-3 | TRBV6-6 | NA | TGTGCCAGCAACTACGGCCGGGGCACAGATACGCAGTATTTT | CASNYGRGTDTQYF
16 | NA | TRBJ1-6 | TRBV6-1 | NA | TGTGCCAGCAGTGAATGGTGGGGCGGGGGATTTTCACCCCTCCACTTT | CASSEWWGGGFSPLHF
17 | NA | TRBJ2-1 | TRBV7-9 | TRBD2 | TGTGCCAGCAGCTTAGCACTAGCGGGGGGGCTATACAATGAGCAGTTCTTC | CASSLALAGGLYNEQFF
14 | NA | TRBJ2-3 | TRBV11-2 | TRBD1 | TGTGCCAGCAGCTCGGGGACAGGGTTGGGTACGCAGTATTTT | CASSSGTGLGTQYF
12 | once | TRBJ1-4 | TRBV6-1 | NA | TGTGCCAGCAGTGAAGGTCGGGTACGGCTGTTTTTT | CASSEGRVRLFF
16 | NA | TRBJ1-4 | TRBV5-1 | NA | TGCGCCAGCAGCACAGGACCCCAGGGCACTAATGAAAAACTGTTTTTT | CASSTGPQGTNEKLFF
15 | NA | TRBJ1-6 | TRBV5-1 | NA | TGCGCCAGCAGCTTGAACCAGGAAGATAATTCACCCCTCCACTTT | CASSLNQEDNSPLHF
15 | NA | TRBJ2-3 | TRBV6-5 | NA | TGTGCCAGCGTCTCAGGGACTGCAACCACAGATACGCAGTATTTT | CASVSGTATTDTQYF
14 | NA | TRBJ1-5 | TRBV16 | NA | TGTGCCAGCAGCTATTACAGGGTTGATCAGCCCCAGCATTTT | CASSYYRVDQPQHF
14 | NA | TRBJ1-5 | TRBV18 | NA | TGTGCCAGCTCACCAAACCTAAGCGATCAGCCCCAGCATTTT | CASSPNLSDQPQHF
16 | once | TRBJ2-5 | TRBV6-1 | TRBD2 | TGTGCCAGCAGTGAAGTCGGACTAGCGGCACAAGAGACCCAGTACTTC | CASSEVGLAAQETQYF
18 | once | TRBJ2-2 | TRBV3-1/TRBV3-2 | NA | TGTGCCAGCAGCCAAGGACCGCGGACAACGATGGACACCGGGGAGCTGTTTTTT | CASSQGPRTTMDTGELFF
14 | NA | TRBJ1-6 | TRBV11-2 | TRBD1 | TGTGCCAGCAGACAAGGGACAGGCTATTCACCCCTCCACTTT | CASRQGTGYSPLHF
18 | NA | TRBJ2-3 | TRBV18 | NA | TGTGCCAGCTCACCACAGGTCGAGGGGGGGTTCTCCCCAGATACGCAGTATTTT | CASSPQVEGGFSPDTQYF
12 | NA | TRBJ1-2 | TRBV29-1 | TRBD1 | TGCAGCGTCAACAGGGGCTTCTATGGCTACACCTTC | CSVNRGFYGYTF
19 | NA | TRBJ2-7 | TRBV3-1/TRBV3-2 | NA | TGTGCCAGCAGCCAAGGGGGAGTTTACCGCGGGGGCTCTCTTTACGAGCAGTACTTC | CASSQGGVYRGGSLYEQYF
14 | NA | TRBJ2-2 | TRBV27 | TRBD1 | TGTGCCAGCAGTTTTGGGACAGGCACCGGGGAGCTGTTTTTT | CASSFGTGTGELFF
12 | NA | TRBJ2-3 | TRBV15 | NA | TGTGCCACCAGCGTCTACCCAGATACGCAGTATTTT | CATSVYPDTQYF
15 | NA | TRBJ1-6 | TRBV5-5 | NA | TGTGCCAGCAGCTTGGGGCAGGGAAGTAATTCACCCCTCCACTTT | CASSLGQGSNSPLHF
15 | NA | TRBJ2-7 | TRBV11-2 | TRBD1 | TGTGCCAGCAGCTTAGGGACAGGGGGCCCCTACGAGCAGTACTTC | CASSLGTGGPYEQYF
15 | NA | TRBJ2-7 | TRBV25-1 | TRBD1 | TGTGCCAGCAGTGATACCGGGACAGGTATCTACGAGCAGTACTTC | CASSDTGTGIYEQYF
12 | NA | TRBJ1-2 | TRBV29-1 | NA | TGCAGCGTTGGACAGCCTCGGACTGGCTACACCTTC | CSVGQPRTGYTF
13 | NA | TRBJ2-7 | TRBV6-5 | NA | TGTGCCAGCAGTCCTAATTTCGACACGGTCCGGTACTTC | CASSPNFDTVRYF
14 | NA | TRBJ1-1 | TRBV29-1 | TRBD1 | TGCAGCGTGGCTACCAGGGGGCGACTCACTGAAGCTTTCTTT | CSVATRGRLTEAFF
15 | few | TRBJ1-1 | TRBV5-1 | NA | TGCGCCAGCAGCGGAAACAGCAATAAGAACACTGAAGCTTTCTTT | CASSGNSNKNTEAFF
14 | NA | TRBJ2-7 | TRBV7-2 | TRBD2 | TGTGCCAGCAGCCCGCTTGCGGGGGCCTACGAGCAGTACTTC | CASSPLAGAYEQYF
12 | NA | TRBJ1-1 | TRBV20-1 | NA | TGCAGTGCTAGTGTGGTTAGCGCTGAAGCTTTCTTT | CSASVVSAEAFF
13 | few | TRBJ1-1 | TRBV10-3 | NA | TGTGCCATCAGTCGACAGGACAACACTGAAGCTTTCTTT | CAISRQDNTEAFF
15 | NA | TRBJ1-4 | TRBV5-1 | TRBD1 | TGCGCCAGCAGCTTGGCCTACAGGGGGAATGAAAAACTGTTTTTT | CASSLAYRGNEKLFF
15 | NA | TRBJ2-3 | TRBV3-1/TRBV3-2 | NA | TGTGCCAGCAGCCAAGCACTAGCCCGACCAGATACGCAGTATTTT | CASSQALARPDTQYF